The rows below give T cell receptor beta chains drawn from one sample of a study of T-cell reconstitution after alpha-beta-depleted transplantation in children. TCRdb itself ran the PCR reads through MiXCR, one entry per CDR3 protein. The sample holds some 840,000 distinct CDR3 sequences, roughly 16% seen once. Sequences were derived from PBMCs, mostly from graft donor cells, sampled 360 days after TCRalphabeta/CD19-depleted stem cell transplant. These receptors were taken from a male patient younger than 18 who had a stem cell transplant for acute lymphoblastic leukemia, so the T cells may come from the graft donor. CDR3s include the opening cysteine and the closing phenylalanine or tryptophan. Fields, in order: J gene, D gene, V gene, clone size, CDR3 protein, CDR3 DNA. A D gene is named only where the DNA matches it firmly. Part of the rows lack a size; the others show once, few, many or a class for expanded clones.

TRBJ1-1 | - | TRBV6-2/TRBV6-3 | - | CASSYSHTTLNTEAFF | TGTGCCAGCAGTTACTCCCATACGACATTGAACACTGAAGCTTTCTTT
TRBJ2-1 | TRBD2 | TRBV29-1 | - | CSVERVKGVTGGEQFF | TGCAGCGTTGAACGGGTGAAGGGCGTCACGGGGGGTGAGCAGTTCTTC
TRBJ2-3 | - | TRBV5-1 | once | CASSPRDSWAQYF | TGCGCCAGCAGCCCTCGTGACAGCTGGGCGCAGTATTTT
TRBJ1-2 | - | TRBV4-1 | - | CASSNRVGYTF | TGCGCCAGCAGCAACAGGGTTGGCTACACCTTC
TRBJ1-1 | - | TRBV5-1 | - | CASAWDVETEAFF | TGCGCCAGCGCTTGGGATGTGGAGACTGAAGCTTTCTTT
TRBJ2-7 | - | TRBV20-1 | - | CSARGGARHEQYF | TGCAGTGCTAGAGGAGGGGCTCGCCACGAGCAGTACTTC
TRBJ2-1 | - | TRBV11-1 | few | CASSLEGLLYNEQFF | TGTGCCAGCAGCTTGGAAGGACTACTTTACAATGAGCAGTTCTTC
TRBJ2-1 | - | TRBV5-6 | - | CASRGGGSGYNEQFF | TGTGCCAGCAGGGGGGGCGGGAGCGGCTACAATGAGCAGTTCTTC
TRBJ2-1 | - | TRBV5-1 | - | CASRRFYGAGEQFF | TGCGCCAGTCGCCGTTTTTACGGAGCTGGTGAGCAGTTCTTC
TRBJ2-3 | - | TRBV6-5 | many | CASSYSSGGVTDTQYF | TGTGCCAGCAGTTACTCGTCAGGAGGAGTCACAGATACGCAGTATTTT
TRBJ2-6 | TRBD1 | TRBV5-1 | - | CASSWGDRLSSGANVLTF | TGCGCCAGCAGCTGGGGGGACAGGCTTTCCTCTGGGGCCAACGTCCTGACTTTC
TRBJ2-5 | - | TRBV7-9 | - | CASPPKGGRETQYF | TGTGCCAGCCCGCCGAAGGGGGGAAGGGAGACCCAGTACTTC
TRBJ1-4 | - | TRBV18 | few | CASSSTLNEKLFF | TGTGCCAGCTCTTCTACCCTTAATGAAAAACTGTTTTTT
TRBJ2-3 | TRBD2 | TRBV12-3/TRBV12-4 | many | CASSLGGGNTQYF | TGTGCCAGCAGTTTAGGGGGAGGGAATACGCAGTATTTT
TRBJ2-3 | - | TRBV4-2 | many | CASSQVGRGKGDTQYF | TGTGCCAGCAGCCAAGTGGGCAGAGGGAAAGGAGATACGCAGTATTTT
TRBJ2-5 | TRBD1 | TRBV24-1 | few | CATSARTGLRETQYF | TGTGCCACCAGTGCCAGGACAGGGCTAAGGGAGACCCAGTACTTC
TRBJ2-3 | TRBD2 | TRBV6-1 | - | CASIIPGLAGPLSTDTQYF | TGTGCCAGCATCATCCCCGGACTAGCGGGACCTCTGAGCACAGATACGCAGTATTTT
TRBJ2-5 | TRBD2 | TRBV7-7 | few | CASSLASGSKETQYF | TGTGCCAGCAGCTTAGCTAGCGGGAGTAAAGAGACCCAGTACTTC
TRBJ1-1 | - | TRBV25-1 | many | CASSEDRASGTEAFF | TGTGCCAGCAGTGAGGATCGGGCCTCCGGCACTGAAGCTTTCTTT
TRBJ2-1 | TRBD2 | TRBV7-9 | many | CASMRLAPNEQFF | TGTGCCAGCATGAGACTAGCCCCCAATGAGCAGTTCTTC
TRBJ2-1 | TRBD2 | TRBV2 | few | CASSGLAGGPNEQFF | TGTGCCAGCAGTGGACTAGCGGGAGGTCCAAATGAGCAGTTCTTC
TRBJ2-5 | - | TRBV5-1 | few | CASSPPGSPGETQYF | TGCGCCAGCAGCCCCCCCGGGAGCCCCGGAGAGACCCAGTACTTC
TRBJ1-3 | - | TRBV5-1 | few | CASSVTASSGNTIYF | TGCGCCAGCAGCGTGACAGCCAGCTCTGGAAACACCATATATTTT
TRBJ2-7 | - | TRBV20-1 | few | CSASMFGSGFYEQYF | TGCAGTGCCTCCATGTTCGGGAGTGGTTTTTACGAGCAGTACTTC
TRBJ2-6 | TRBD2 | TRBV20-1 | many | CSARLAAHGGANVLTF | TGCAGTGCTCGACTAGCCGCCCACGGGGGGGCCAACGTCCTGACTTTC
TRBJ2-5 | - | TRBV15 | many | CATNRVGGTQYF | TGTGCCACCAACCGGGTGGGGGGGACCCAGTACTTC
TRBJ2-5 | - | TRBV7-3 | once | CASSLGGLWPILETQYF | TGTGCCAGCAGCTTGGGGGGTCTATGGCCAATATTAGAGACCCAGTACTTC
TRBJ1-2 | - | TRBV28 | - | CASSEPGGYTF | TGTGCCAGCAGTGAACCAGGGGGCTACACCTTC
TRBJ2-1 | - | TRBV5-1 | - | CASSLAGGTQQFF | TGCGCCAGCAGCTTGGCCGGCGGGACCCAGCAGTTCTTC
TRBJ2-3 | - | TRBV7-6 | - | CASSLAGLLDTQYF | TGTGCCAGCAGCTTAGCGGGGTTGCTAGATACGCAGTATTTT
TRBJ2-1 | - | TRBV5-1 | many | CASSLVIVASSYNEQFF | TGCGCCAGCAGCTTGGTAATTGTAGCGTCCTCCTACAATGAGCAGTTCTTC
TRBJ2-5 | - | TRBV4-1 | - | CASSQRTRQETQYF | TGCGCCAGCAGCCAACGAACGAGACAAGAGACCCAGTACTTC
TRBJ2-1 | - | TRBV15 | - | CATSWGASPHNEQFF | TGTGCCACCAGTTGGGGGGCCTCCCCCCACAATGAGCAGTTCTTC
TRBJ2-1 | TRBD1 | TRBV7-2 | many | CASSFPTILGQGSYVF | TGTGCCAGCAGCTTTCCAACTATCCTCGGACAGGGTAGTTATGTTTTC
TRBJ2-3 | TRBD2 | TRBV3-1 | few | CASSQDHGSIGTITDTQYF | TGTGCCAGCAGCCAAGATCACGGGTCTATCGGGACTATCACAGATACGCAGTATTTT
TRBJ2-2 | - | TRBV7-3 | few | CASSPGSTSTGELFF | TGTGCCAGCAGCCCCGGGAGTACTAGCACCGGGGAGCTGTTTTTT
TRBJ1-3 | - | TRBV2 | few | CASTTSFLSGNTIYF | TGTGCCAGCACCACTTCATTTCTTTCTGGAAACACCATATATTTT
TRBJ2-5 | TRBD2 | TRBV4-1 | many | CASSQGLAGFGTQYF | TGCGCCAGCAGCCAAGGACTAGCGGGATTTGGGACCCAGTACTTC
TRBJ2-1 | - | TRBV11-2 | once | CASSLRKGGAASYNEQFF | TGTGCCAGCAGCTTACGGAAGGGGGGAGCCGCCTCCTACAATGAGCAGTTCTTC
TRBJ2-5 | TRBD1 | TRBV12-3/TRBV12-4 | - | CASSSGQGTETQYF | TGTGCCAGCAGTTCCGGACAGGGGACAGAGACCCAGTACTTC
TRBJ2-1 | TRBD1 | TRBV27 | - | CASSLMGPWQGAHEQFF | TGTGCCAGCAGTCTTATGGGGCCCTGGCAGGGGGCTCACGAGCAGTTCTTC
TRBJ2-4 | - | TRBV25-1 | many | CASSEGPGDVQNIQYF | TGTGCCAGCAGTGAAGGGCCAGGGGATGTCCAAAACATTCAGTACTTC
TRBJ2-2 | TRBD2 | TRBV5-1 | - | CASSLTSGRTTGELFF | TGCGCCAGCAGCTTGACTAGCGGGAGGACCACCGGGGAGCTGTTTTTT
TRBJ2-4 | - | TRBV18 | - | CASSTMKTGANIQYF | TGTGCCAGCTCCACCATGAAAACTGGGGCAAACATTCAGTACTTC
TRBJ2-3 | TRBD2 | TRBV12-3/TRBV12-4 | - | CASSMTSGSADTQYF | TGTGCCAGCAGTATGACTAGCGGGTCTGCAGATACGCAGTATTTT
TRBJ2-7 | TRBD1 | TRBV13 | - | CASSIDRGLSSYEQYF | TGTGCCAGCAGCATAGACAGGGGCCTTAGCTCCTACGAGCAGTACTTC
TRBJ2-3 | - | TRBV7-3 | few | CASSLMAGKWDTQYF | TGTGCCAGCAGCTTAATGGCAGGGAAATGGGATACGCAGTATTTT
TRBJ1-2 | - | TRBV19 | - | CASSSPSVHIFYGYTF | TGTGCCAGTTCCAGCCCTAGCGTCCACATTTTCTATGGCTACACCTTC
TRBJ2-1 | - | TRBV9 | many | CASSSRGSGTLSEQFF | TGTGCCAGCAGCTCCCGGGGAAGCGGAACCCTTAGTGAGCAGTTCTTC
TRBJ1-2 | - | TRBV5-1 | few | CASTLGPGMNYGYTF | TGCGCCAGCACCCTGGGCCCGGGGATGAACTATGGCTACACCTTC
TRBJ2-5 | - | TRBV27 | few | CASGGLMTSETQYF | TGTGCCAGCGGGGGACTGATGACTTCAGAGACCCAGTACTTC
TRBJ1-6 | - | TRBV4-2 | few | CASSQEEGRRAPLHF | TGTGCCAGCAGCCAAGAGGAGGGGCGAAGGGCACCCCTCCACTTT
TRBJ2-2 | - | TRBV24-1 | - | CATSDYPVGVNTGELFF | TGTGCCACCAGTGATTACCCGGTGGGGGTTAACACCGGGGAGCTGTTTTTT